A selection of T cell receptor beta chains follows, all from one sample in a study of post-analysis software for immune sequencing data. MiXCR, run by TCRdb on the PCR reads, gives a single entry per CDR3 protein. The data hold a few hundred thousand distinct CDR3 sequences, with 30% to 45% observed a single time. The specimen sequenced was blood. These receptor sequences come from a girl under 18 with multiple sclerosis. Both conserved end residues are part of each CDR3. The D gene is left open where the match is weak. Size is omitted from some rows. Given values are once, few, many or a class for expanded clones.

TGTGCCAGCAGCCCCAACAGGGGGTCCTACAATGAGCAGTTCTTC CASSPNRGSYNEQFF TRBJ2-1 TRBD1 15 few TRBV7-3
TGTGCCAGCAGCGTAGGACAGATGAGCTCCTACAATGAGCAGTTCTTC CASSVGQMSSYNEQFF TRBJ2-1 . 16 . TRBV9
TGTGCCAGCAGCCAACAGTCATTTCCTCCCGGAGATACGCAGTATTTT CASSQQSFPPGDTQYF TRBJ2-3 . 16 few TRBV12-3/TRBV12-4
TGTGCCAGCAGCTTTAGGGAGGATACGCAGTATTTT CASSFREDTQYF TRBJ2-3 . 12 few TRBV7-2
TGTGCCAGCAGCCGACAGCCTAACGACTATGGCTACACCTTC CASSRQPNDYGYTF TRBJ1-2 . 14 . TRBV3-1
TGTGCCAGCAGCGGACAGGGGGGATACACAGATACGCAGTATTTT CASSGQGGYTDTQYF TRBJ2-3 TRBD1 15 . TRBV9
TGTGCCAGCACCGACGCCGTCGGGACAGGGGACGCCGGGGAGCTGTTTTTT CASTDAVGTGDAGELFF TRBJ2-2 TRBD1 17 . TRBV6-2/TRBV6-3
TGTGCCAGCAGCCCCTCCAGGGGGCGAAGTGGCTACACCTTC CASSPSRGRSGYTF TRBJ1-2 TRBD1 14 few TRBV7-2
TGCGCCAGCACAACGATAAGCTCCTACAATGAGCAGTTCTTC CASTTISSYNEQFF TRBJ2-1 . 14 few TRBV5-1
TGTGCCACCAGCAGAGCCCAGGGGCGGGAGACCCAGTACTTC CATSRAQGRETQYF TRBJ2-5 . 14 few TRBV15
TGCAGTGCTAGAGCTTTCAGTGGGGAATACGAGCAGTACTTC CSARAFSGEYEQYF TRBJ2-7 . 14 . TRBV20-1
TGTGCCAGCACCGGGACACAAGACAGTTTGGGCTACACCTTC CASTGTQDSLGYTF TRBJ1-2 . 14 . TRBV9
TGTGCCAGCAACTCTGGGACGTCAGGGTCGGCTTTCTTT CASNSGTSGSAFF TRBJ1-1 . 13 . TRBV7-2
TGCAGCGTTGGGGGAGGCACGAACACCGGGGAGCTGTTTTTT CSVGGGTNTGELFF TRBJ2-2 . 14 few TRBV29-1
TGTGCCATCAGTGGGTCAGACCGTGAAGAGACCCAGTACTTC CAISGSDREETQYF TRBJ2-5 . 14 few TRBV10-3
TGTGCCAACAGCCTGAACAGGGGGGCAGCTTTCTTT CANSLNRGAAFF TRBJ1-1 TRBD1 12 . TRBV7-2
TGCGCCAGCAGCCAAGATGGATCCGGGACTAGGGGTGGAGGGCAGTACTTC CASSQDGSGTRGGGQYF TRBJ2-5 TRBD2 17 . TRBV4-1
TGTGCCAGCAGCCCCCCGGAAGGGGCCAACGTCCTGACTTTC CASSPPEGANVLTF TRBJ2-6 . 14 few TRBV13
TGTGCCAGCAGCTTAGAAGTGGGGCCGGGGGCTTATCAAGAGACCCAGTACTTC CASSLEVGPGAYQETQYF TRBJ2-5 . 18 . TRBV7-9
TGTGCCAGCAGACCCGACAGGGGACTAAAAGTGAACACTGAAGCTTTCTTT CASRPDRGLKVNTEAFF TRBJ1-1 TRBD1 17 . TRBV12-3/TRBV12-4
TGTGCCAGCAGCCCGAAGTTGGCCAGTGGGAGCTACGAGCAGTACTTC CASSPKLASGSYEQYF TRBJ2-7 . 16 once TRBV3-1
TGTGCCAGCAGCTCGGGACTAGGTTATTACGAGCAGTACTTC CASSSGLGYYEQYF TRBJ2-7 TRBD2 14 few TRBV7-2
TGTGCCAGCAGCTTAGGCAGGGATTCACCCCTCCACTTT CASSLGRDSPLHF TRBJ1-6 . 13 . TRBV7-2
TGTGCCAGCAGTGACGGGACGGAGCCGGGAGAGACCCAGTACTTC CASSDGTEPGETQYF TRBJ2-5 . 15 . TRBV27
TGTGCCAGCAGTAACCGGGCAGCCAGGGGAAACGAGCAGTTCTTC CASSNRAARGNEQFF TRBJ2-1 . 15 . TRBV27
TGTGCCATCAGTGAGTCGGCAGGCACAGATACGCAGTATTTT CAISESAGTDTQYF TRBJ2-3 . 14 . TRBV10-3
TGTGCCAGCAGTCCCCGACAGGGGGTCACTGAAGCTTTCTTT CASSPRQGVTEAFF TRBJ1-1 TRBD1 14 few TRBV6-2/TRBV6-3
TGTGCCAGCAGTTACTTAAAAGGGAGTCAGCCCCAGCATTTT CASSYLKGSQPQHF TRBJ1-5 . 14 once TRBV6-5
TGTGCCAGCAGCTTAGTTAGGGAGACCCAGTACTTC CASSLVRETQYF TRBJ2-5 . 12 . TRBV11-2